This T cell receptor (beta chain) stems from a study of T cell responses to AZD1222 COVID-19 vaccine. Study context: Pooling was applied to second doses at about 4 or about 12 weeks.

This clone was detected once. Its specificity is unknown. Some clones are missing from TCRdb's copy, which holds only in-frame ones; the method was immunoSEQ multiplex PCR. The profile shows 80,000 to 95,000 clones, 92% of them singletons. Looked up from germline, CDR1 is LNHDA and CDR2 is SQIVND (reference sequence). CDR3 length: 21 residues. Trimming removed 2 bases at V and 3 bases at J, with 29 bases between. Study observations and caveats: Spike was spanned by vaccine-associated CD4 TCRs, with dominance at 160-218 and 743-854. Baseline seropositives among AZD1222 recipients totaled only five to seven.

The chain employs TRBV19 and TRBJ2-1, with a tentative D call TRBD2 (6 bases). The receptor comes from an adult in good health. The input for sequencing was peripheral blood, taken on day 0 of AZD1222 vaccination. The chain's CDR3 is CASSIPSWQASNGSSYNEQFF. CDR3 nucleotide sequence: TGTGCCAGTAGTATACCTTCTTGGCAGGCAAGTAACGGGAGTAGCTACAATGAGCAGTTCTTC.